One sample yielded the 29 T cell receptor beta chains listed below, sequenced in a study of Ad26.COV2.S vaccination and SARS-CoV-2 variants (dated by TCRdb to about 2021). The library was generated by the immunoSEQ multiplex PCR assay. TCRdb obtained this table from immuneACCESS and retained in-frame rearrangements with V and J assigned. These tables miss some clones; where compared with another copy, unresolved V genes account for less than half of the shortfall, and the remainder is unexplained. The sample contains approximately 410,000 clones, 70% to 90% of them found a single time. The ten largest clonotypes hold about 3.5% of the sample. This sample's treatment or condition label indicates: approximately 18 received Ad26.COV2.S at low or high dose, single or two shots; a few received placebo; per-sample allocation not given. Repertoires of vaccine and placebo recipients were sequenced from samples taken on day 63 after the first injection.

The starting material was peripheral blood, obtained in a trial of Ad26.COV2.S vaccine versus placebo. The receptors stem from a person aged 18-60 years who received the Ad26.COV2.S COVID-19 vaccine or a placebo.

The CDR3: CASSQFPTPGIAYEQYF. Here the CDR3 DNA reads TGCGCCAGCAGCCAATTCCCGACGCCAGGGATCGCCTACGAGCAGTACTTC. J is TRBJ2-7 and V is TRBV4-1; maybe TRBD1 (5 bases). V was shortened by 2 bases and J by 2 bases, with 19 bases between the two germline ends. Germline loops: CDR1 MGHRA, CDR2 YSYEKL. This CDR3 contains 17 residues.

The J gene is TRBJ2-7, the V gene TRBV7-2; D is ambiguous. This CDR3 is 17 amino acids long. Germline CDR1 is SGHTA and CDR2 is FQGNSA. Trimming took off 5 bases at V and 4 bases at J, with 24 bases between the two ends. The CDR3 DNA reads as TGTGCCAGCAGCCCCATCCCCCCAGGCCTCTCTGAATACGAGCAGTACTTC. Translation: CASSPIPPGLSEYEQYF.

The gene calls are TRBV7-9 and TRBJ1-1; D ambiguous. CDR1 and CDR2 (germline): SEHNR, FQNEAQ (reference sequence). With 5 bases removed from V and 0 bases from J, the gap between germline ends came to 13 bases. This CDR3 comprises 15 residues. CDR3 amino acids: CASSQWAGMNTEAFF. In nucleotides, the CDR3 is TGTGCCAGCAGCCAGTGGGCGGGAATGAACACTGAAGCTTTCTTT.

This chain's CDR3 is CASSLGGTYRDNEQFF. The CDR3 nucleotides read TGTGCCAGCAGCTTGGGGGGGACATACAGAGACAATGAGCAGTTCTTC. The chain carries TRBV7-9 and TRBJ2-1; weak D call: TRBD2 (7 bases). Looked up from germline, CDR1 is SEHNR and CDR2 is FQNEAQ (reference sequence). This CDR3 region has 16 residues. Trimming stripped 3 bases from V and 5 bases from J, with 17 bases between.

The V call is TRBV19, the J call TRBJ2-2; TRBD2 is a possible D gene (6 bases). Trimming shortened V by 5 bases and J by 3 bases, and 13 bases separated the two germline ends. Per the germline V gene, CDR1 is LNHDA and CDR2 is SQIVND (reference sequence). The CDR3 has 15 amino acids. The CDR3: CASSPTLADTGELFF. CDR3 DNA sequence: TGTGCCAGTAGTCCCACCTTAGCGGACACCGGGGAGCTGTTTTTT.

V usage is TRBV5-4 and J usage is TRBJ2-7; D call uncertain. Germline V gene data show CDR1 as SGHNT and CDR2 as YYREEE (reference sequence). This CDR3 contains 16 residues. Trimming cost V 6 bases and J 2 bases, with 21 bases left between them. The CDR3 spells CASIKPSRRETYEQYF. For the CDR3, the DNA is TGTGCCAGCATTAAACCATCACGTCGAGAGACCTACGAGCAGTACTTC.

This rearrangement joins TRBV19 to TRBJ1-2; 7 bases agree with TRBD1. Germline CDR1 and CDR2: LNHDA and SQIVND (reference sequence). The trim removed 4 bases at V and 4 bases at J, leaving 9 bases unmatched. CDR3 length equals 15 residues. The CDR3: CASSKGQLRGYGYTF. DNA of the CDR3: TGTGCCAGTAGTAAGGGACAGCTGCGAGGCTATGGCTACACCTTC.

The rearrangement joins TRBV7-3 to TRBJ2-1, with 7 bases identical to TRBD2. V was pared by 1 base and J by 0 bases, with 0 bases of the junction left unmatched. The CDR3 extends over 15 amino acids. Looked up from germline, CDR1 is SGHTA and CDR2 is FQGTGA. CDR3 amino acids: CASSLSGSSYNEQFF. The CDR3 DNA reads as TGTGCCAGCAGCTTAAGCGGGAGCTCCTACAATGAGCAGTTCTTC.

V gene TRBV30 combines with J gene TRBJ2-2, with TRBD1 matching 7 bases. Germline trimming cut 2 bases from V and 4 bases from J; bases unmatched to any gene: 7. The length of the CDR3 is 15 residues. Germline loops: CDR1 GTSNPN, CDR2 SVGIG (reference sequence). The CDR3 here is CAWSTGAGGTGELFF. CDR3 nucleotide sequence: TGTGCCTGGAGTACTGGGGCAGGGGGCACCGGGGAGCTGTTTTTT.

The chain joins TRBV28 to TRBJ1-2; the D gene is possibly TRBD1 (5 bases). Germline CDR1 MDHEN, CDR2 SYDVKM. The CDR3 is made up of 14 amino acids. Trimming removed 5 bases at V and 12 bases at J, with 22 bases between. The CDR3 loop is CASSKPDTASHDTF. In DNA, the CDR3 is TGTGCCAGCAGTAAGCCGGACACCGCCTCGCATGACACCTTC.

The J gene is TRBJ1-6, the V gene TRBV6-2 or TRBV6-3, with 10 bases identical to TRBD1. The CDR3 spans 16 residues. CDR1 and CDR2 (germline): MNHEY, SVGEGT. V lost 3 bases and J lost 8; bases outside the gene matches: 7. The CDR3 loop is CASSYSTGGRDSPLHF. CDR3 DNA sequence: TGTGCCAGCAGTTATTCGACAGGGGGCCGAGATTCACCCCTCCACTTT.

This chain links TRBV2 with TRBJ2-7, with 7 bases fitting TRBD1. V lost 3 bases, J lost 0 bases, and 5 bases stayed unmatched. Germline CDR1 and CDR2: SNHLY and FYNNEI. The CDR3 has 15 residues. The CDR3 sequence is CASSDLQGSSYEQYF. The CDR3 DNA is TGTGCCAGCAGTGATCTACAGGGGTCCTCCTACGAGCAGTACTTC.

The rearrangement links TRBV4-2 to TRBJ2-1, with D uncertain. Trimming left V 3 bases short and J 0 bases short, with 15 bases between. This CDR3 is 17 amino acids long. In germline, CDR1 is LGHNA, CDR2 YNFKEQ. The CDR3 bases are TGTGCCAGCAGCCAGTTTTTTGCTAAATTCTCCTACAATGAGCAGTTCTTC. Encoded protein: CASSQFFAKFSYNEQFF.

The chain recombines TRBV5-6 with TRBJ1-2; weak D call: TRBD1 (6 bases). CDR3 length equals 15 residues. Germline CDR1 reads SGHDT; CDR2 reads YYEEEE. Trimming took 3 bases from V and 3 from J, leaving 15 bases between them. CDR3 sequence reads: CASSSVDRNYYGYTF. CDR3 in DNA: TGTGCCAGCAGCTCTGTCGACAGGAACTACTATGGCTACACCTTC.

The chain couples TRBV7-2 to TRBJ1-3, with D possibly matching TRBD1 (5 bases). The V gene lost 1 base and the J gene lost 2 bases, with 9 bases spanning the gap. Germline V gene data show CDR1 as SGHTA and CDR2 as FQGNSA. The CDR3 contains 15 residues. DNA of the CDR3: TGTGCCAGCAGCTTAGTCACAGGCACTGGAAACACCATATATTTT. This gives the protein CASSLVTGTGNTIYF.

Only one count was recorded for this clone. The chain is built from TRBV5-4 and TRBJ2-2; no reliable D call. Germline assignment: CDR1 SGHNT and CDR2 YYREEE (reference sequence). This CDR3 has 14 residues. Trimming cost V 2 bases and J 0 bases, with 5 bases left between them. The CDR3 region is CASSFGPNTGELFF. In DNA form, the CDR3 reads TGTGCCAGCAGCTTCGGACCGAACACCGGGGAGCTGTTTTTT.

V is TRBV7-8 and J is TRBJ1-5, with D possibly matching TRBD1 (6 bases). V lost 2 bases and J 6 bases, leaving 17 bases between the germline ends. In germline, CDR1 is SGHVS, CDR2 FQNEAQ. The CDR3 is made up of 16 amino acids. This CDR3 is CASSLSKTGTPQPQHF. The CDR3 DNA reads as TGTGCCAGCAGCTTATCAAAGACCGGGACACCTCAGCCCCAGCATTTT.

The chain employs TRBV10-2 and TRBJ2-1, with 7 bases aligning to TRBD2. The CDR3 runs 15 residues. The V gene's germline CDR1 is WSHSY and CDR2 SAAADI. V gave up 6 bases and J gave up 0 bases; unmatched junction bases: 5. Here the CDR3 reads CASRTSTSSYNEQFF. For the CDR3, the DNA is TGCGCCAGCAGGACTAGCACGAGCTCCTACAATGAGCAGTTCTTC.

CDR3 DNA: TGTGCCAGCAGCCAATCAATATCGGACAGGGGGTTATCCACAGATACGCAGTATTTT. Translated, it gives CASSQSISDRGLSTDTQYF. The chain recombines TRBV9 with TRBJ2-3; 10 bases align to TRBD1. The V and J ends lost 4 bases and 2 bases, in that order; junction bases with no gene match: 16. The CDR3 extends over 19 amino acids. Looked up from germline, CDR1 is SGDLS and CDR2 is YYNGEE.

The chain couples TRBV6-2 or TRBV6-3 to TRBJ2-5, with D possibly TRBD2 on 5 matching bases. The V gene lost 4 bases and the J gene lost 2 bases, with 11 bases spanning the gap. The CDR3 has 14 amino acids. Germline loops: CDR1 MNHEY, CDR2 SVGEGT. CDR3 region: CASSLTNKQETQYF. CDR3 sequence (DNA): TGTGCCAGCAGTTTGACTAACAAACAAGAGACCCAGTACTTC.

The rearrangement links TRBV11-2 to TRBJ2-7, with 7 nucleotides matching TRBD1. Looked up from germline, CDR1 is SGHAT and CDR2 is FQNNGV. The CDR3 loop spans 12 amino acids. V lost 5 bases, J lost 4 bases, and 2 bases stayed unmatched. The CDR3 DNA follows: TGTGCCAGCAGCCCAGGGGGTTACGAGCAGTACTTC. Translated: CASSPGGYEQYF. Full variable domain (missing parts from reference TRBV11-2 and TRBJ2-7): EAGVAQSPRYKIIEKRQSVAFWCNPISGHATLYWYQQILGQGPKLLIQFQNNGVVDDSQLPKDRFSAERLKGVDSTLKIQPAKLEDSAVYLCASSPGGYEQYFGPGTRLTVT.

The rearrangement links TRBV7-2 to TRBJ2-7; TRBD2 matches 15 bases. The V segment lost 2 bases and the J segment 0 bases; nucleotides outside the gene matches: 5. The CDR3 loop spans 18 amino acids. Looked up from germline, CDR1 is SGHTA and CDR2 is FQGNSA. DNA of the CDR3: TGTGCCAGCAGCTTATCTGGGACTAGCGGGGGGTTCTCCTACGAGCAGTACTTC. Translating gives CASSLSGTSGGFSYEQYF.

This chain joins TRBV27 and TRBJ1-2; the D is unclear. This CDR3 has 13 amino acids. V lost 5 bases to trimming and J lost 2 bases, with 9 bases between them. Germline V gene data show CDR1 as MNHEY and CDR2 as SMNVEV (reference sequence). The CDR3 region is CASSPTINYGYTF. As DNA, the CDR3 is TGTGCCAGCAGTCCCACCATAAACTATGGCTACACCTTC.

The chain is built from TRBV7-3 and TRBJ2-3; D uncertain. The CDR3 extends over 13 amino acids. Germline V gives CDR1 SGHTA, CDR2 FQGTGA. Trimming removed 2 bases at V and 4 bases at J, with 7 bases between. CDR3 amino acids: CASSLVVSDTQYF. The CDR3 DNA reads TGTGCCAGCAGCTTAGTAGTTTCAGATACGCAGTATTTT. Filled out from reference TRBV7-3 and TRBJ2-3, the complete variable domain reads GAGVSQTPSNKVTEKGKYVELRCDPISGHTALYWYRQSLGQGPEFLIYFQGTGAADDSGLPNDRFFAVRPEGSVSTLKIQRTERGDSAVYLCASSLVVSDTQYFGPGTRLTVL.

In this sample, this clone turned up a few times. The gene calls are TRBV9 and TRBJ1-6; possible D gene TRBD1, 5 bases. The germline V gene encodes CDR1 SGDLS and CDR2 YYNGEE. The CDR3 extends over 14 amino acids. The V and J ends lost 3 bases and 6 bases respectively, with 10 bases between them. This chain's CDR3 is CASSAGPINSPLHF. In DNA, the CDR3 is TGTGCCAGCAGCGCGGGACCGATTAATTCACCCCTCCACTTT.

V gene TRBV5-1 combines with J gene TRBJ2-3; tentative D call: TRBD2 (6 bases). Germline CDR1 SGHRS, CDR2 YFSETQ. The CDR3 loop spans 15 amino acids. Trimming stripped 0 bases from V and 1 base from J, with 9 bases between. CDR3 residues: CASSLGRGRTDTQYF. The CDR3 coding sequence is TGCGCCAGCAGCTTGGGGAGGGGCCGCACAGATACGCAGTATTTT.

The chain couples TRBV5-1 to TRBJ2-2; D might be TRBD1 (6 bases). The CDR3 has 15 residues. The germline V gene encodes CDR1 SGHRS and CDR2 YFSETQ. V shed 1 base and J shed 2 bases, with 9 bases lying between them. The CDR3 here is CASSLRQDNTGELFF. The DNA of the CDR3 is TGCGCCAGCAGCTTGAGACAGGACAACACCGGGGAGCTGTTTTTT.

The V gene is TRBV6-2 or TRBV6-3, the J gene TRBJ2-2, with 14 bases lining up with TRBD2. Germline CDR1 and CDR2: MNHEY and SVGEGT. The CDR3 extends over 18 amino acids. Losses at the gene ends were 4 bases for V and 2 bases for J; bases not matched to a gene: 6. This CDR3 reads CASSSKTSGGANTGELFF. DNA for the CDR3: TGTGCCAGCAGTTCCAAGACTAGCGGGGGGGCAAACACCGGGGAGCTGTTTTTT.

The genes are TRBV7-2 and TRBJ1-2; TRBD1 aligns across 7 bases. After removal of 5 bases from V and 4 bases from J, the junction contained 7 bases not matched to a gene. The CDR3 runs to 14 residues. The V gene's germline CDR1 is SGHTA and CDR2 FQGNSA. CDR3 in amino acids: CASSPATGSYGYTF. The CDR3 DNA reads as TGTGCCAGCAGCCCCGCGACAGGGAGCTATGGCTACACCTTC.